This TCR beta chain was sequenced for a study of blood T cell repertoires in COVID-19 (dated by TCRdb to 2019 to 2021). Notes on the research overall: Collaborator samples came from the United States, Italy and Spain and covered acute and convalescent phases of COVID-19. A freely available public database, intended as a resource for researchers studying the immune response to SARS-CoV-2, is where the repertoires were released. The dataset comprised deeply sampled blood TCRbeta repertoires from subjects exposed to, actively infected with, or recovered from COVID-19. Where available, HLA class I and class II types were obtained from metadata supplied by the sample provider rather than from assay-based typing. Nearly every sample came with metadata listing a de-identified subject ID, COVID-19 status, age in years and sex. Samples came from the ongoing ImmuneRACE study (first 160 participants) plus 1,254 subjects from 6 global collaborators. The material from the prospective study consisted of cDNA or gDNA derived from T cells, B-cell-depleted T cells, or PBMCs. What the research found in general, with its limitations: How much clinical and demographic metadata was included differed by source and by participant, and the metadata was provided uncurated.

TCRbeta CDR3 regions were amplified from genomic DNA using the immunoSEQ Assay, a bias-controlled multiplex PCR. Per the source publication's procedure: The number of nucleated cells in each sample was estimated by amplification of reference gene primers within the assay. Sequence reads were collapsed and filtered to measure the absolute abundance of every unique TCRbeta CDR3 rearrangement. Productive Simpson clonality was computed per sample as the square root of Simpson's diversity index over productive rearrangements. This immuneACCESS table, as held by TCRdb, lists in-frame sequences with V and J called but not all clones. Of the missing ones, under half trace to an unresolved V gene in checked studies; the others have no known cause. V and J calls and clone size follow that table, whereas D and trimming were derived from the DNA. This sample lists more than 250,000 clones; around 87% were detected once. The leading ten clones occupy 5.3% of the sample.

Regarding this clone: Its antigen specificity is not known. There are no base qualities to consult, and no much larger clone falls within one base.

In the prospective study, participants were roughly 18 to 100 years old, resided in 24 geographic areas of the United States, and were enrolled through a virtual design. To assign participants to cohorts, the prospective study relied on clinical history that participants themselves reported in a screening survey and a study questionnaire. For ImmuneRACE Cohort 3, a participant was defined as recovered based on two consecutive negative NP/OP PCR tests, clearance by a healthcare professional, or resolution of symptoms. In the prospective study, mobile phlebotomists collected whole blood, serum and a nasopharyngeal or oropharyngeal swab from each participant. Over a roughly 2-month period, participants in the prospective study had the option of providing additional blood draws and questionnaires. Prospective study blood samples were shipped either frozen or at room temperature before DNA extraction.

The cysteine opens and the phenylalanine closes a CDR3 of 16 amino acids. Of all the DNA, just the CDR3 is kept, 48 bases in frame from base 1. Germline trimming amounts to 5 bases on V and 7 bases on J, with 13 as the count of junction bases outside the gene matches. From a lookup of the germline V gene (reference sequence), CDR1 and CDR2 are SEHNR and FQNEAQ. The clonotype originates from a young woman who had recovered from COVID-19. The rearrangement combines TRBV7-9 with TRBJ2-1; 8 central bases correspond to TRBD1. Material for sequencing was PBMCs or T cells enriched from blood (not recorded which). The CDR3 amino acid sequence is: CASSPLGQGKINEQFF. The nucleotides read TGTGCCAGCAGCCCCCTTGGACAGGGAAAGATTAATGAGCAGTTCTTC.